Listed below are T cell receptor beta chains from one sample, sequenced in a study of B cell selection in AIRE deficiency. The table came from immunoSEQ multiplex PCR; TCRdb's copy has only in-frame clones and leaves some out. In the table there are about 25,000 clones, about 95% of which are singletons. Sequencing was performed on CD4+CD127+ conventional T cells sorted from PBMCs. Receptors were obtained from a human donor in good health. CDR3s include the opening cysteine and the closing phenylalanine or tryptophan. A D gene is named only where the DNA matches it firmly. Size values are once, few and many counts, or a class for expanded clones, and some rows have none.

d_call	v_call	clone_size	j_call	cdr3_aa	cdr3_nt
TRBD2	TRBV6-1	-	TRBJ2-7	CASSETWKAGDEQYF	TGTGCCAGCAGTGAGACTTGGAAAGCGGGAGACGAGCAGTACTTC
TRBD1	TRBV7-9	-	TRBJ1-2	CASSLAWDRGNYGYTF	TGTGCCAGCAGCTTAGCCTGGGACAGGGGAAACTATGGCTACACCTTC
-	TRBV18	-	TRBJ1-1	CASSQGGTEAFF	TGTGCCAGCTCACAGGGGGGGACTGAAGCTTTCTTT
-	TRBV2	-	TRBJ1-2	CASSVKGVNTF	TGTGCCAGCAGTGTAAAGGGAGTGAACACCTTC
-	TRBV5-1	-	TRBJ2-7	CASSSTAGVSYEQYF	TGCGCCAGCAGCTCGACTGCTGGGGTCTCCTACGAGCAGTACTTC
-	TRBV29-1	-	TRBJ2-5	CSVRLGQETQYF	TGCAGCGTTCGGCTGGGGCAAGAGACCCAGTACTTC
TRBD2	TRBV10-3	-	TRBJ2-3	CAISPSPGTSGGSTDTQYF	TGTGCCATCAGTCCTTCCCCCGGGACTAGCGGGGGGAGCACAGATACGCAGTATTTT
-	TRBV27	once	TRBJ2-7	CASSLSVLTYEQYF	TGTGCCAGCAGTTTATCGGTGCTCACCTACGAGCAGTACTTC
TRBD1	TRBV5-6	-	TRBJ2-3	CASSTWDRGADTQYF	TGTGCCAGCAGCACTTGGGACAGGGGGGCAGATACGCAGTATTTT
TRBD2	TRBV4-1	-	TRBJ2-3	CASSQDRQRGGLTQYF	TGCGCCAGCAGCCAAGATCGCCAGCGGGGGGGCCTTACGCAGTATTTT
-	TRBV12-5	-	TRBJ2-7	CASGLPAVREQYF	TGTGCTAGTGGTTTGCCTGCGGTACGGGAGCAGTACTTC
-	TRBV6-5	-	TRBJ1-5	CASSYDRNSNQPQHF	TGTGCCAGCAGTTACGACCGAAATAGCAATCAGCCCCAGCATTTT
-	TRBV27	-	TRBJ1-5	CASSPGQFFSNQPQHF	TGTGCCAGCAGCCCCGGACAGTTTTTCAGCAATCAGCCCCAGCATTTT
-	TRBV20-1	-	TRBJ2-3	CSASTSGTQYF	TGCAGTGCTAGTACATCGGGTACGCAGTATTTT
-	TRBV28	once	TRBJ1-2	CASSLNPGDYGYTF	TGTGCCAGCAGTTTAAACCCGGGTGACTATGGCTACACCTTC
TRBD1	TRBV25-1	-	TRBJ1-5	CASRGQGNQPQHF	TGTGCCAGCAGAGGACAGGGCAATCAGCCCCAGCATTTT
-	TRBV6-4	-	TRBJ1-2	CASSDSGAGGYTF	TGTGCCAGCAGTGACTCGGGTGCAGGAGGCTACACCTTC
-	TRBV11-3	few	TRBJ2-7	CASSLVPEAEQYF	TGTGCCAGCAGCTTAGTCCCCGAGGCGGAGCAGTACTTC
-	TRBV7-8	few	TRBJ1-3	CASSLDRTGNTIYF	TGTGCCAGCAGTTTAGACAGGACTGGAAACACCATATATTTT
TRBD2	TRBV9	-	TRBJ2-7	CASSKRLAGGSYEQYF	TGTGCCAGCAGCAAGCGACTAGCGGGAGGCTCCTACGAGCAGTACTTC
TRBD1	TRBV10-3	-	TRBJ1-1	CAIRGNRGHTEAFF	TGTGCCATCAGGGGAAACAGGGGGCACACTGAAGCTTTCTTT
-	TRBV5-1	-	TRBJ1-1	CASSEFPNTEAFF	TGCGCCAGCAGCGAGTTCCCCAACACTGAAGCTTTCTTT
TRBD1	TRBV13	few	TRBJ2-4	CASSLGGQRYF	TGTGCCAGCAGCTTAGGGGGACAGAGGTACTTC
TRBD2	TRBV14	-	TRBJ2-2	CASSQLAGETGELFF	TGTGCCAGCAGTCAACTAGCGGGAGAAACCGGGGAGCTGTTTTTT
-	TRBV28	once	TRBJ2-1	CASSWGRYNEQFF	TGTGCCAGCAGTTGGGGGCGTTACAATGAGCAGTTCTTC
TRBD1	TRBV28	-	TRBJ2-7	CASTNFCSGTGEGEQYF	TGTGCCAGCACGAATTTTTGCTCCGGGACAGGGGAGGGGGAGCAGTACTTC